This entry is about one TCR beta chain. Its antigen is unidentified. The table came from immunoSEQ multiplex PCR; TCRdb's copy has only in-frame clones and leaves some out. The sample records around 1,100,000 clones, around 77% being singletons. This entry comes from a study of shared clonotypes between healthy human individuals. General study findings and limits: Memory subsets generally showed smaller estimated richness than naive subsets did.

The CDR3 sequence is 14 residues long. V lost 8 bases, J lost 0 bases, and 11 bases lay in between. CDR1 is SNHLY and CDR2 is FYNNEI in the germline V gene. Material: memory CD4+ T cells from PBMCs. The subset here: CD45RA-negative fraction. This sequence was found in a man aged 18 to 30 in good health. Some clones in this sample may be carry-over from other donors' samples. The chain carries TRBV2 and TRBJ2-1; perhaps TRBD1 as D (6 bases). CDR3 in DNA: TGTGCCAGCCGGACAGTTAGCTCCTACAATGAGCAGTTCTTC. Its protein product is CASRTVSSYNEQFF.